The 2 T cell receptor beta chains in this list originate from one sample, sequenced in a study of T cells in Graves' hyperthyroidism and ophthalmopathy. Amplification targeted TCR beta CDR3 regions from RNA transcripts. First-round RT-PCR targeting the TCR CDR3 was performed with the HTBI primer set. TCRdb re-derived calls from the multiplex PCR reads in MiXCR, one entry per CDR3 protein. The data contain a few hundred thousand distinct CDR3 sequences, over 15% of them singletons. Specimen: blood. The receptors derive from a woman aged 60-75 years with Graves' ophthalmopathy.

This clonotype was detected only a few times. V and J are TRBV4-1 and TRBJ2-1; D is unresolved. The CDR3 is 17 amino acids. V lost 0 bases and J lost 0, with 12 bases in between. Germline CDR1 and CDR2: MGHRA and YSYEKL. CDR3 in DNA: TGCGCCAGCAGCCAAGAGACGGAATTGCTCTCCTACAATGAGCAGTTCTTC. This translates into CASSQETELLSYNEQFF.

The gene calls are TRBV9 and TRBJ2-1, with D hard to call. Germline V gene data show CDR1 as SGDLS and CDR2 as YYNGEE. The CDR3 runs to 13 residues. Trimming left V 3 bases short and J 2 bases short, with 6 bases between. The CDR3 spells CASSARPYNEQFF. The DNA of the CDR3 is TGTGCCAGCAGCGCCAGACCCTACAATGAGCAGTTCTTC.